This section outlines one TCR beta chain sequence together with its context. The antigen is unknown. Researchers partitioned CD4+ cells into CD45RA+ naive and CD45RA-negative memory subsets. This entry comes from a study of shared clonotypes between healthy human individuals. The authors' processing: ImmunoSEQ yielded junction-only sequences lacking quality scores, so filtering differed. Sequencing used immunoSEQ multiplex PCR; TCRdb keeps in-frame clones, though not all of them. Clone size and the V and J calls come from that table; the DNA yielded D and trimming. This table holds 2,500,000 or so clones, over 85% found once. Trimming at V came to 6 bases and at J to 3 bases, leaving 8 bases not matched to a gene. This CDR3 contains 14 residues. The germline gives CDR1 SQVTM, CDR2 ANQGSEA. Study conclusions and caveats: It was observed that roughly 5.1% of naive CD4 clonotypes were shared across a handful of donors.

This chain uses TRBV29-1 with TRBJ2-7; 10 nucleotides match TRBD1. The receptor comes from a man in his late teens or twenties in good health. Some clones in this sample may be carry-over from other donors' samples. The source material was naive CD4+ T cells from PBMCs. Stated subset: CD45RA+ positively selected. CDR3 loop: CSVDNRDRGYEQYF. The CDR3 bases are TGCAGCGTGGATAACCGGGACAGGGGCTACGAGCAGTACTTC.